What follows describes a single TCR beta chain. These data belong to a study of tumor T cells in aggressive B-cell lymphoma. Method: immunoSEQ multiplex PCR; TCRdb's copy keeps in-frame clones and lacks some. Counted here are thousands of clones, about 88% occurring once; the ten biggest clones make up around 3.5%. The V gene's germline CDR1 is MDHEN and CDR2 SYDVKM. Deletions cut 6 bases from V and 7 bases from J, with 9 bases between. The CDR3 length is 11 residues. Material: tumor tissue. The chain uses TRBV28 and TRBJ1-2, with TRBD1 as a possible D gene (5 bases). The clonotype originates from an adult with diffuse large B cell lymphoma. CDR3 sequence reads: CASRPGRGYTF. The CDR3 DNA sequence: TGTGCCAGCAGGCCAGGGCGTGGCTACACCTTC.